A single sample is the source of the 10 T cell receptor beta chains below, sequenced in a study of blood T cell repertoires in COVID-19. Repertoires were generated with immunoSEQ multiplex PCR, while TCRdb's copy carries only in-frame clones and drops some. The sample consists of 150,000 to 200,000 clones, roughly 84% of them appearing once. Material: peripheral blood. The receptors were gathered from a woman in her 40s with COVID-19, enrolled during active disease.

The gene calls are TRBV9 and TRBJ2-3; no clear D gene. CDR1 and CDR2 (germline): SGDLS, YYNGEE. This CDR3 is 15 amino acids long. The germline V and J ends were trimmed by 0 bases and 1 base, with 9 bases remaining between them. The chain's CDR3 is CASSVVVSGTDTQYF. Written as DNA, the CDR3 is TGTGCCAGCAGCGTAGTCGTCTCTGGCACAGATACGCAGTATTTT. Complete variable domain (other parts from reference TRBV9 and TRBJ2-3): DSGVTQTPKHLITATGQRVTLRCSPRSGDLSVYWYQQSLDQGLQFLIQYYNGEERAKGNILERFSAQQFPDLHSELNLSSLELGDSALYFCASSVVVSGTDTQYFGPGTRLTVL.

The chain has TRBV19 and TRBJ1-1, with 7 bases identical to TRBD1. The germline gives CDR1 LNHDA, CDR2 SQIVND (reference sequence). This CDR3 is 14 amino acids long. With 5 bases clipped from V and 7 bases from J, the junction kept 10 bases outside the gene matches. DNA of the CDR3: TGTGCCAGTAGTTGGATCAGGGGGGTTGTTGAAGCTTTCTTT. Its protein is CASSWIRGVVEAFF. Filled out from reference TRBV19 and TRBJ1-1, the complete variable domain reads DGGITQSPKYLFRKEGQNVTLSCEQNLNHDAMYWYRQDPGQGLRLIYYSQIVNDFQKGDIAEGYSVSREKKESFPLTVTSAQKNPTAFYLCASSWIRGVVEAFFGQGTRLTVV.

The chain employs TRBV11-3 and TRBJ2-1; D remains unclear. Trimming stripped 5 bases from V and 5 bases from J, with 13 bases between. CDR3 length: 14 amino acids. The V gene's germline CDR1 is SGHNT and CDR2 YENEEA. In nucleotides, the CDR3 is TGTGCCAGCAGCCCTATGGGCCCAGACAATGAGCAGTTCTTC. Its translation is CASSPMGPDNEQFF.

J is TRBJ1-1 and V is TRBV19; 8 bases fit TRBD1. V lost 6 bases, J lost 0 bases, and 9 bases stayed unmatched. The length of the CDR3 is 16 residues. The germline CDR1 and CDR2 sequences are LNHDA and SQIVND (reference sequence). CDR3 DNA sequence: TGTGCCAGTAGCCCTACGTCGACAGGGGTGAACACTGAAGCTTTCTTT. As protein: CASSPTSTGVNTEAFF.

This chain joins TRBV25-1 and TRBJ1-3; 7 positions match TRBD1. Germline-derived CDR1 and CDR2 are MGHDK and SYGVNS. The CDR3 is made up of 14 amino acids. The ends lost 6 bases at V and 4 bases at J; junction bases unmatched: 6. DNA of the CDR3: TGTGCCAGCAGCGACCGGGACAGAGGAAACACCATATATTTT. Translating gives CASSDRDRGNTIYF.

The chain recombines TRBV25-1 with TRBJ2-3; TRBD2 is a possible D gene (5 bases). This CDR3 contains 11 residues. V shed 7 bases and J shed 6 bases, with 8 bases lying between them. The germline V gene has CDR1 MGHDK and CDR2 SYGVNS. CDR3 sequence reads: CASTPGDTQYF. Written as DNA, the CDR3 is TGTGCCAGCACTCCGGGGGATACGCAGTATTTT.

The V call is TRBV5-6, the J call TRBJ1-6; D might be TRBD1 (5 bases). The CDR3 length is 13 residues. CDR1 and CDR2 from the germline V gene are SGHDT and YYEEEE. Trimming took 6 bases from V and 12 from J, leaving 16 bases between them. CDR3 sequence: CASMDGDFGPLHF. CDR3 DNA sequence: TGTGCCAGCATGGACGGGGACTTTGGACCCCTCCACTTT.

This chain links TRBV24-1 with TRBJ1-2, with 7 positions matching TRBD1. J was trimmed by 1 base and V by 0 bases; bases with no gene match: 13. This CDR3 has 19 residues. Germline-derived CDR1 and CDR2 are KGHDR and SFDVKD. This chain's CDR3 is CATSDLPRTGRGYNYGYTF. The CDR3 DNA reads TGTGCCACCAGTGATTTGCCTCGGACAGGCCGTGGGTATAACTATGGCTACACCTTC.

V gene TRBV6-5 combines with J gene TRBJ1-3, with D perhaps TRBD1 (5 bases). The V end lost 6 bases, the J end lost 3 bases, and 12 bases lay between the germline ends. Germline assignment: CDR1 MNHEY and CDR2 SVGAGI. The CDR3 has 14 residues. In nucleotides, the CDR3 is TGTGCCAGCAGACAGGACCCCCTTGGAAACACCATATATTTT. As protein: CASRQDPLGNTIYF.

The V call is TRBV5-5, the J call TRBJ1-2; 7 bases are shared with TRBD1. This CDR3 region has 16 residues. Germline assignment: CDR1 SGHKS and CDR2 YYEKEE (reference sequence). The junction had 8 bases not matched to a gene; V was cut back by 1 base and J by 2 bases. The CDR3 DNA sequence: TGTGCCAGCAGCTTGATAACGGGACAGTTGAACTATGGCTACACCTTC. Translation: CASSLITGQLNYGYTF.